The 11 T cell receptor beta chains reported below all come from one sample, sequenced in a study of a mutant IDH1 vaccine in newly diagnosed glioma. This table comes from immunoSEQ multiplex PCR, and its TCRdb copy is limited to in-frame clones, with some not included. Of around 65,000 clones listed, approximately 80% are singletons. No antigen is known for these receptors. Sample time point: week 11, during vaccination. In every dose of vaccine, 300 ug of mutant IDH1 20-mer peptide was given alongside topical imiquimod. This specimen was PBMCs, taken from a glioma patient whose treatment included an IDH1 peptide vaccine. The origin of the receptors is a man aged 50 to 59 with glioma.

The rearrangement joins TRBV7-9 to TRBJ1-5; no firm D call. CDR3 length: 14 amino acids. The V end was cut by 0 bases, the J end by 7 bases, with 10 bases between. The germline CDR1 and CDR2 sequences are SEHNR and FQNEAQ (reference sequence). Here the CDR3 DNA reads TGTGCCAGCAGCTTAGCGAGTGGAGGGCAGCCCCAGCATTTT. Protein: CASSLASGGQPQHF.

The gene calls are TRBV5-1 and TRBJ2-5; D unclear. Germline V lookup: CDR1 SGHRS, CDR2 YFSETQ. The CDR3 runs 15 residues. V was clipped by 2 bases and J by 0 bases, with 11 bases between them. The CDR3 region is CASSFMGYYQETQYF. The CDR3 DNA reads TGCGCCAGCAGCTTTATGGGCTATTACCAAGAGACCCAGTACTTC.

The chain uses TRBV5-1 and TRBJ2-5, with 8 bases identical to TRBD1. CDR1 is SGHRS and CDR2 is YFSETQ in the germline V gene. J lost 1 base, V lost 4 bases, and 3 bases had no gene match. The CDR3 has 14 amino acids. The CDR3 is CASSTTGGQETQYF. The CDR3 nucleotides read TGCGCCAGCAGCACCACAGGGGGCCAAGAGACCCAGTACTTC.

The chain uses TRBV2 and TRBJ1-6, with no clear D. Germline assignment: CDR1 SNHLY and CDR2 FYNNEI. The CDR3 spans 17 residues. V dropped 5 bases and J dropped 7 bases, with 21 bases sitting between them. The CDR3 region is CASSRDMGGSANSPLHF. The CDR3 nucleotides read TGTGCCAGCAGTCGTGACATGGGTGGGTCGGCCAATTCACCCCTCCACTTT.

This chain joins TRBV15 and TRBJ2-2, with D possibly called TRBD1 or TRBD2 (6 bases each). The CDR3 consists of 17 residues. V was shortened by 4 bases and J by 0 bases, with 15 bases between the two germline ends. Germline V lookup: CDR1 LNHNV, CDR2 YYDKDF (reference sequence). The CDR3 loop reads CATSTYLGGPNTGELFF. The CDR3 DNA sequence: TGTGCCACCAGCACTTACCTTGGGGGGCCGAACACCGGGGAGCTGTTTTTT.

The chain uses TRBV2 and TRBJ2-3, with D unclear. CDR3 size: 14 residues. Germline CDR1 is SNHLY and CDR2 is FYNNEI. V lost 8 bases and J lost 2, with 14 bases in between. CDR3 DNA: TGTGCCAGCTTAGTAGGGATGAACACAGATACGCAGTATTTT. Residues: CASLVGMNTDTQYF.

This sequence joins TRBV18 and TRBJ2-1; possibly TRBD2 for D (5 bases). This CDR3 has 12 amino acids. The germline V gene encodes CDR1 KGHSH and CDR2 LQKENI. V lost 1 base to trimming and J lost 7 bases, with 5 bases between them. CDR3 amino acids: CASSPRRNEQFF. CDR3 coding DNA: TGTGCCAGCTCACCACGGAGGAATGAGCAGTTCTTC.

Details on this clone: At the DNA level, this CDR3 is encoded by other sequences in the same sample as well. The chain links TRBV6-1 to TRBJ2-7, with unresolved D. V lost 1 base, J lost 4 bases, and 11 bases lay in between. This CDR3 region has 14 residues. Germline values: CDR1 MNHNS, CDR2 SASEGT. CDR3 amino acids: CASSEGPVSYEQYF. DNA of the CDR3: TGTGCCAGCAGTGAAGGCCCCGTTTCATACGAGCAGTACTTC.

V gene TRBV15 combines with J gene TRBJ2-5; no firm D call. The J call is in doubt because the DNA end fits TRBJ2-7 better. This CDR3 has 13 residues. Germline CDR1 and CDR2: LNHNV and YYDKDF (reference sequence). The CDR3 coding sequence is TGTGCCACCAGCAGAGCCCCGAACTACGAGCAGTACTTC. Protein product: CATSRAPNYEQYF.

The gene calls are TRBV29-1 and TRBJ2-7; the D is unclear. The ends were cut back, 8 bases at V and 2 bases at J, with 13 bases in the middle. The CDR3 length is 12 residues. Germline V lookup: CDR1 SQVTM, CDR2 ANQGSEA. CDR3 residues: CSTRTPPYEQYF. The CDR3 bases are TGCAGCACTCGGACGCCTCCCTACGAGCAGTACTTC.

This chain connects TRBV6-6 to TRBJ2-5; D is possibly TRBD2 (5 bases). Per the germline V gene, CDR1 is MNHNY and CDR2 is SVGAGI (reference sequence). This CDR3 has 13 amino acids. V dropped 5 bases and J dropped 2 bases, with 9 bases sitting between them. This chain's CDR3 is CASSRTSQETQYF. The CDR3 coding sequence is TGTGCCAGCAGTAGGACTTCTCAAGAGACCCAGTACTTC.